This T cell receptor beta chain was sequenced in a study of blood T cell repertoires in COVID-19. As handled by the study authors: From reference gene primer amplification, estimates of nucleated cell counts were derived. Profiling relied on immunoSEQ multiplex PCR, and the TCRdb table lists in-frame clones only, not all of them. From that table come the V and J calls and clone size; the DNA was used to work out D and trimming. The sample includes more than 85,000 clones, 60% to 85% of them seen just once. The CDR3 sequence is 11 residues long. The V gene lost 8 bases and the J gene lost 1 base, with 2 bases spanning the gap. Germline CDR1 is SNHLY and CDR2 is FYNNEI.

The rearrangement uses TRBV2 and TRBJ2-2, with D hard to call. This receptor was taken from a human donor in a cohort sampled during active or convalescent COVID-19. The sample taken for sequencing was peripheral blood. In DNA, the CDR3 is TGTGCCAGCCTGAACACCGGGGAGCTGTTTTTT. Translation: CASLNTGELFF. Filled out from reference TRBV2 and TRBJ2-2, the complete variable domain reads EPEVTQTPSHQVTQMGQEVILRCVPISNHLYFYWYRQILGQKVEFLVSFYNNEISEKSEIFDDQFSVERPDGSNFTLKIRSTKLEDSAMYFCASLNTGELFFGEGSRLTVL.